This T cell receptor beta chain was sequenced during a study of cytomegalovirus exposure and HLA in healthy donors. Regarding donors, all were healthy bone marrow donors. The PCR contained 60 Vbeta and 13 Jbeta primers. The assay was immunoSEQ multiplex PCR, and TCRdb's table has in-frame clones only and misses some. The sample carries 96,000 or so clones, roughly 79% recorded once. Germline lookup yields CDR1 SGHAT and CDR2 FQNNGV. The trim removed 4 bases at V and 4 bases at J, leaving 7 bases unmatched. CDR3 length equals 14 residues. Study-wide results and limits: The likely explanation for a cluster of highly shared sequence variants was sequencing artifact.

This clone is a singleton in its sample. Its antigen is not identified. The TCR comes from a female donor in good health and CMV-seropositive. The sample taken for sequencing was PBMCs. The chain carries TRBV11-2 and TRBJ2-7; 7 nucleotides agree with TRBD2. DNA of the CDR3: TGTGCCAGCAGCTCCGGACTAGTAGCGTACGAGCAGTACTTC. This codes for CASSSGLVAYEQYF.